The next 17 T cell receptor beta chains were all read from a single sample in a study of OX40 agonist ivuxolimab in advanced cancers. Repertoires were generated with immunoSEQ multiplex PCR, while TCRdb's copy carries only in-frame clones and drops some. The sample gives about 59,000 clones, approximately 80% of which show up once; 2% to 2.5% is in the top ten. Sequencing used CD4+ or CD8+ T cells sorted from blood, obtained in a trial of the OX40 agonist ivuxolimab. Every receptor here comes from an adult with an advanced solid tumor such as melanoma, head and neck, liver or kidney cancer.

This chain uses TRBV5-5 with TRBJ2-7; 9 bases agree with TRBD2. Germline V gene data show CDR1 as SGHKS and CDR2 as YYEKEE (reference sequence). J gave up 4 bases and V 4 bases, and 6 bases lay outside the gene matches. This CDR3 is 14 amino acids long. Here the CDR3 DNA reads TGTGCCAGCAGCCCCGCGGGAGGGCCTTACGAGCAGTACTTC. Its translation: CASSPAGGPYEQYF.

V is TRBV30 and J is TRBJ2-5; D gene ambiguous. V lost 2 bases and J lost 1, with 5 bases in between. Germline CDR1 and CDR2: GTSNPN and SVGIG (reference sequence). The CDR3 sequence is 12 residues long. The CDR3 bases are TGTGCCTGGAGTCCAAGCCAAGAGACCCAGTACTTC. Translating it yields CAWSPSQETQYF.

This clone has only one observation. This sequence joins TRBV18 and TRBJ2-2; D is possibly TRBD1 (6 bases). V lost 4 bases and J lost 4, with 16 bases in between. In germline, CDR1 is KGHSH, CDR2 LQKENI. The CDR3 sequence is 16 residues long. Here the CDR3 reads CASSLRGRASTGELFF. As DNA, the CDR3 is TGTGCCAGCTCACTCAGGGGACGGGCTTCCACCGGGGAGCTGTTTTTT.

This chain links TRBV6-6 with TRBJ2-5; D may be TRBD2 (6 bases). Germline V gene data show CDR1 as MNHNY and CDR2 as SVGAGI (reference sequence). The CDR3 consists of 13 residues. Trimming pared 5 bases from V and 5 bases from J, leaving 12 bases between. The CDR3 loop reads CASSAEGRETQYF. CDR3 DNA sequence: TGTGCCAGCAGTGCCGAGGGGAGGGAGACCCAGTACTTC.

The CDR3 here is CASSSQTSLDTDTQYF. The DNA of the CDR3 is TGCGCCAGCAGCTCCCAGACTAGCCTAGACACAGATACGCAGTATTTT. The chain couples TRBV5-1 to TRBJ2-3, with 7 bases identical to TRBD2. Trimming at V came to 3 bases and at J to 2 bases, leaving 9 bases not matched to a gene. The CDR3 is 16 residues long. Per germline, CDR1 SGHRS and CDR2 YFSETQ.

CDR3 protein: CASSVAGRGEAFF. In DNA, the CDR3 is TGTGCCAGCAGCGTAGCTGGAAGGGGTGAAGCTTTCTTT. The chain couples TRBV9 to TRBJ1-1, with a possible D match to TRBD1 (5 bases). CDR1 SGDLS and CDR2 YYNGEE come from the germline V gene. The CDR3 extends over 13 amino acids. V lost 0 bases to trimming and J lost 7 bases, with 10 bases between them.

The V and J genes are TRBV11-2 and TRBJ1-2; the match to TRBD1 covers 12 bases. Trimming cost V 0 bases and J 8 bases; bases outside gene matches: 4. Germline-derived CDR1 and CDR2 are SGHAT and FQNNGV. This CDR3 is built from 15 residues. Written as DNA, the CDR3 is TGTGCCAGCAGCTTAGACTTTGGGACAGGGGGCGGCTACACCTTC. Its protein is CASSLDFGTGGGYTF.

The chain joins TRBV28 to TRBJ2-7; 7 bases are shared with TRBD2. CDR3 size: 13 residues. Germline CDR1 reads MDHEN; CDR2 reads SYDVKM. With V trimmed by 6 bases and J by 7 bases, 9 bases remained unmatched. As DNA, the CDR3 is TGTGCCAGCAGGCGCAGGGAGGGTCGGGAGCAGTACTTC. It encodes CASRRREGREQYF.

The V and J genes are TRBV7-2 and TRBJ2-3; 16 nucleotides agree with TRBD2. CDR1 is SGHTA and CDR2 is FQGNSA in the germline V gene. The CDR3 runs to 19 residues. V was pared by 5 bases and J by 1 base, with 9 bases of the junction left unmatched. CDR3 coding DNA: TGTGCCAGCAGCCCCGTTCCGGGACTAGCGGGGGGGCGCACAGATACGCAGTATTTT. Residues: CASSPVPGLAGGRTDTQYF.

The chain is built from TRBV5-4 and TRBJ1-1, with D uncertain. CDR3 length: 14 amino acids. In germline, CDR1 is SGHNT, CDR2 YYREEE (reference sequence). V was clipped by 4 bases and J by 6 bases, with 16 bases between them. The DNA for the CDR3 is TGTGCCAGCAGCCGCTACGGGGAGGGCTCTGAAGCTTTCTTT. It specifies CASSRYGEGSEAFF.

The V gene is TRBV18, the J gene TRBJ2-7; a weak D match, TRBD2 (6 bases). Germline CDR1 is KGHSH and CDR2 is LQKENI. V was shortened by 1 base and J by 5 bases, with 12 bases between the two germline ends. The CDR3 has 14 residues. The CDR3 sequence: CASSPRRASNEQYF. The DNA for the CDR3 is TGTGCCAGCTCACCACGGAGGGCCTCAAACGAGCAGTACTTC.

The chain employs TRBV19 and TRBJ1-5, with a possible D match to TRBD1 (5 bases). Trimming cost V 5 bases and J 7 bases, with 18 bases left between them. Germline-derived CDR1 and CDR2 are LNHDA and SQIVND (reference sequence). The CDR3 runs to 15 residues. The CDR3 reads CASSPSGGVGQPQHF. The CDR3 DNA reads as TGTGCCAGTAGTCCCAGCGGAGGGGTAGGGCAGCCCCAGCATTTT. Full variable domain (rest looked up from reference TRBV19 and TRBJ1-5): DGGITQSPKYLFRKEGQNVTLSCEQNLNHDAMYWYRQDPGQGLRLIYYSQIVNDFQKGDIAEGYSVSREKKESFPLTVTSAQKNPTAFYLCASSPSGGVGQPQHFGDGTRLSIL.

The V call is TRBV2, the J call TRBJ1-2; D is unclear. The CDR3 spans 11 residues. Per germline, CDR1 SNHLY and CDR2 FYNNEI. V lost 7 bases, J lost 2 bases, and 5 bases lay in between. The CDR3 region is CASKQNYGYTF. The DNA of the CDR3 is TGTGCCAGCAAACAGAACTATGGCTACACCTTC.

The V and J genes are TRBV7-2 and TRBJ1-2; D remains unclear. This CDR3 has 14 residues. Germline V gene sequence: CDR1 SGHTA, CDR2 FQGNSA. Trimming removed 6 bases from V and 2 bases from J, with 13 bases in between. CDR3 nucleotide sequence: TGTGCCAGCAGGAACAGAATGGCGAACTATGGCTACACCTTC. Amino acid sequence: CASRNRMANYGYTF.

V usage is TRBV5-4 and J usage is TRBJ1-2, with 8 bases lining up with TRBD1. The V segment lost 1 base and the J segment 3 bases; nucleotides outside the gene matches: 11. The germline V gene encodes CDR1 SGHNT and CDR2 YYREEE (reference sequence). The CDR3 length is 17 residues. Here the CDR3 DNA reads TGTGCCAGCAGCTTGCCGGGACAGGCAAAAATGGACTATGGCTACACCTTC. Translated: CASSLPGQAKMDYGYTF.

The genes are TRBV7-9 and TRBJ2-3, with a tentative D call TRBD1 (5 bases). The germline CDR1 and CDR2 sequences are SEHNR and FQNEAQ (reference sequence). This CDR3 is built from 13 residues. V lost 3 bases and J 3 bases, leaving 7 bases between the germline ends. Written as DNA, the CDR3 is TGTGCCAGCAGCTTGCAGGGAACAGATACGCAGTATTTT. It translates to CASSLQGTDTQYF.

This clone was observed once. The chain carries TRBV27 and TRBJ2-5; TRBD2 aligns across 11 bases. The J call is doubtful: the DNA matches TRBJ2-7 better. The CDR3 extends over 15 amino acids. Germline lookup yields CDR1 MNHEY and CDR2 SMNVEV (reference sequence). CDR3 loop: CASSLGGTSGYEQYF. CDR3 sequence (DNA): TGTGCCAGCAGTTTAGGCGGGACTAGCGGCTACGAGCAGTACTTC.